The T cell receptor beta chain described here comes from a study of patients and donors after allogeneic stem cell transplantation. V lost 4 bases to trimming and J lost 7 bases, with 19 bases between them. The CDR3 is 15 residues long. Germline loops: CDR1 SGHDN, CDR2 FVKESK. One entry per CDR3 protein, called by TCRdb with MiXCR from the RT-PCR reads. In the table there are about 160,000 distinct CDR3 sequences, 20% to 25% of which are singletons. The rearrangement joins TRBV14 to TRBJ1-2; no firm D call. This TCR derives from a human donor who was either an allogeneic HSCT recipient or a stem cell or donor lymphocyte infusion donor (not recorded which). It is not recorded whose cells these are; they may come from a transplant donor. Sequenced input: blood, either unsorted or a sorted T cell fraction (not recorded which). The CDR3 sequence: CASSPSWVGLLGYTF. The DNA of the CDR3 is TGTGCCAGCAGCCCTAGCTGGGTGGGGTTACTTGGCTACACCTTC.